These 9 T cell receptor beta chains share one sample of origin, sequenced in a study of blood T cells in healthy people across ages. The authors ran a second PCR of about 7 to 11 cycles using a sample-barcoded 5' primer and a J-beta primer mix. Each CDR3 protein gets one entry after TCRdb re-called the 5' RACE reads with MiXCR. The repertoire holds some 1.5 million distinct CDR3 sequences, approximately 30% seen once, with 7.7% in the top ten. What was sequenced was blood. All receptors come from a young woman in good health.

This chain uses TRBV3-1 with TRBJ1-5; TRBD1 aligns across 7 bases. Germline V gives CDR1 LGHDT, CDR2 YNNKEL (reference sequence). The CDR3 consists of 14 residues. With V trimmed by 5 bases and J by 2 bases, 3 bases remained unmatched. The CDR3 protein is CASSWGQRNQPQHF. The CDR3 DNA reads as TGTGCCAGCAGCTGGGGACAGCGCAATCAGCCCCAGCATTTT.

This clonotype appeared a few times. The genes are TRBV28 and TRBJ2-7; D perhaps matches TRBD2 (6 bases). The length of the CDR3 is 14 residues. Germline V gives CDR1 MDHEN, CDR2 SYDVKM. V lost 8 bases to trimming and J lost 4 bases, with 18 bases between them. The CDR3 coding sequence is TGTGCCAGCGGGCCCGGAGGAGGGGAGTACGAGCAGTACTTC. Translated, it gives CASGPGGGEYEQYF.

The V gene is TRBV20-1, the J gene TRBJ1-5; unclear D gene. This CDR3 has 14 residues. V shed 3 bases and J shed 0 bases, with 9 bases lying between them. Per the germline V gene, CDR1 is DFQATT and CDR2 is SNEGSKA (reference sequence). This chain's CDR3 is CSASGGYSNQPQHF. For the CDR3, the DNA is TGCAGTGCTAGTGGCGGGTATAGCAATCAGCCCCAGCATTTT.

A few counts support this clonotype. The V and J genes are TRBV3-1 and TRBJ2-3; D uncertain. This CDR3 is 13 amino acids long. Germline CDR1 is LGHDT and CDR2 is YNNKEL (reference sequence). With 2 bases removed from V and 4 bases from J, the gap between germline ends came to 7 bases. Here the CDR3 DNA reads TGTGCCAGCAGCCAAATCGCGTCAGATACGCAGTATTTT. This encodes CASSQIASDTQYF.

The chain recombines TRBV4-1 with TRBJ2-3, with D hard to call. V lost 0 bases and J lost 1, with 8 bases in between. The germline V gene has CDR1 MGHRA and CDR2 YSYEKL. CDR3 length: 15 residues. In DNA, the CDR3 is TGCGCCAGCAGCCAAGATCTGCCGGGCACAGATACGCAGTATTTT. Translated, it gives CASSQDLPGTDTQYF.

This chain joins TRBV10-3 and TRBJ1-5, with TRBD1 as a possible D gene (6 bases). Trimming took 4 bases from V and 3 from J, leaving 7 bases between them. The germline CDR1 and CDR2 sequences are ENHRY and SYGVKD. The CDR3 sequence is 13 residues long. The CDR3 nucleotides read TGTGCCATCAGTGGGGACATCAATCAGCCCCAGCATTTT. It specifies CAISGDINQPQHF.

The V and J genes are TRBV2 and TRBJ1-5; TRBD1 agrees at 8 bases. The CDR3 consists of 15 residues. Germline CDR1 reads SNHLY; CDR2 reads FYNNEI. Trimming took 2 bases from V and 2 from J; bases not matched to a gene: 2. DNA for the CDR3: TGTGCCAGCAGTGAATCGACAGGGGGCAATCAGCCCCAGCATTTT. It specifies CASSESTGGNQPQHF.

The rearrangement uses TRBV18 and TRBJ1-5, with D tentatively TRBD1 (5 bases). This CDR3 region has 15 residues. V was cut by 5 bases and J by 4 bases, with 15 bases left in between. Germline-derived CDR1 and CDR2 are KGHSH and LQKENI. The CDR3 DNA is TGTGCCAGCTCAACGCAGGGTGGGGAAAATCAGCCCCAGCATTTT. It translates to CASSTQGGENQPQHF.

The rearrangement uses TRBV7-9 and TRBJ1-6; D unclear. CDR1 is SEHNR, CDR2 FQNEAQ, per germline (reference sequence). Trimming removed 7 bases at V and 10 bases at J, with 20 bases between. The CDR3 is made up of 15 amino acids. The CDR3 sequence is CASTLSSGLGSPLHF. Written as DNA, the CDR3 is TGTGCCAGCACCCTTAGCTCGGGTCTCGGGTCACCCCTCCACTTT.